This T cell receptor (beta chain) emerged from a study of CXCR3-negative and CXCR3-positive naive CD8 T cells. cDNA libraries for TRB were generated by 5' RACE incorporating UMI labels. For each CDR3 protein, TCRdb gives one entry from its re-call of the 5' RACE reads, without DNA. Here the sample table reports roughly 6,800 distinct CDR3 sequences. CDR3 size: 16 residues. The germline gives CDR1 DFQATT, CDR2 SNEGSKA (reference sequence). Among CD8+ T cells, naive ones were CD45RO-CCR7+CD27+CD95-. Findings and caveats of the study: Partly lower CXCR3 expression followed cryopreservation, and most assays relied on fresh PBMCs. Memory cells differed in TRBV-TRBJ usage, but naive CXCR3-negative and CXCR3-positive cells had similar usage. Higher TRB CDR3 hydrophobicity marked CXCR3-positive naive cells relative to CXCR3-negative naive cells.

This clonotype is classed as medium-sized (0.01 to 0.1%) by frequency. Antigen unknown. The sequence came from a human donor in good health. Some clones in this sample may be carry-over from other donors' samples. The sequenced sample consisted of naive CXCR3+ CD8+ T cells from blood. As to subset: CD45RO-CCR7+CD27+CD95- naive CD8+ T cells expressing CXCR3 (TNR3+). The chain carries TRBV20-1 and TRBJ2-7; TCRdb selects TRBD1, and the lack of DNA leaves this call unchecked. The CDR3 region is CSARDFAGRRGYEQYF.